The clone carrying this TCR beta chain was recorded at least ten times. Antigen specificity is unknown. The sample belongs to a study of shared clonotypes between healthy human individuals. The germline CDR1 and CDR2 sequences are LNHDA and SQIVND (reference sequence). This CDR3 is 15 amino acids long. V dropped 3 bases and J dropped 7; count of bases not matched to a gene: 9. Libraries were prepared by immunoSEQ multiplex PCR; TCRdb keeps only in-frame clonotypes and omits some of them. Here the sample spans hundreds of thousands of clones, roughly 70% being singletons. Study-level results: Depth of sequencing was expected to influence donor clonotype sharing.

The donors were adults (healthy and HIV-negative) with no recent acute infections or vaccinations. All participating donors were Caucasian adults from Nashville, Tennessee. This TCR was sampled from a woman aged 25 to 45 in good health. This chain joins TRBV19 and TRBJ2-5, with 9 bases lining up with TRBD2. What was sequenced was memory CD4+ T cells sorted from blood. The subset here: CD45RA-negative fraction. This chain's CDR3 is CASSIIAGAHGTQYF. The CDR3 nucleotides read TGTGCCAGTAGTATTATAGCGGGAGCACACGGGACCCAGTACTTC.